This record concerns one T cell receptor (beta chain) sequence. The authors reverse transcribed roughly 0.5 to 1 ug RNA with random hexamers. Multiplex immunoSEQ PCR targeted 54 Vbeta and 13 Jbeta TCR beta segments. One entry per CDR3 protein, called by TCRdb with MiXCR from the immunoSEQ multiplex PCR reads. The sample includes 85,000 to 120,000 distinct CDR3 sequences, roughly 95% of them seen just once. Deletions cut 8 bases from V and 8 bases from J, with 18 bases between. CDR3 size: 14 residues. The germline gives CDR1 SNHLY, CDR2 FYNNEI. The sample is drawn from a study of CD8 T cells in Susac syndrome.

The origin of this receptor is a human donor with Susac syndrome. The V and J genes are TRBV2 and TRBJ1-4, with TRBD1 as a possible D gene (5 bases). The sequencing input was CD8+ T cells from PBMCs. The CDR3 region is CASLGGALYEKLFF. CDR3 nucleotide sequence: TGTGCCAGCTTGGGGGGAGCGCTATACGAAAAACTGTTTTTT.